Presented here are 4 T cell receptor beta chains from one specimen sequenced in a study of OX40 agonist ivuxolimab in advanced cancers. Sequencing was performed with immunoSEQ multiplex PCR; in TCRdb, only in-frame clones are kept and a portion is missing. Of about 54,000 clones listed, 80% were seen once; the top ten hold around 4.6%. Specimen: CD4+ or CD8+ T cells sorted from blood, collected in a trial of the OX40 agonist ivuxolimab. These receptor sequences come from an adult with an advanced solid tumor such as melanoma, head and neck, liver or kidney cancer.

The chain couples TRBV29-1 to TRBJ2-3; no reliable D call. Trimming took off 6 bases at V and 0 bases at J, with 7 bases between the two ends. Germline V lookup: CDR1 SQVTM, CDR2 ANQGSEA. The CDR3 length is 12 residues. The CDR3 protein is CSVSRSTDTQYF. The CDR3 DNA reads TGCAGCGTAAGCAGGAGCACAGATACGCAGTATTTT.

This clone was recorded only once. This chain joins TRBV13 and TRBJ1-1; tentatively, D is TRBD1 (6 bases). The V gene lost 5 bases and the J gene lost 2 bases, with 21 bases spanning the gap. Looked up from germline, CDR1 is PRHDT and CDR2 is FYEKMQ (reference sequence). CDR3 length equals 17 residues. CDR3 loop: CASSPAGTSTPNTEAFF. The DNA of the CDR3 is TGTGCCAGCAGCCCAGCCGGGACATCGACACCAAACACTGAAGCTTTCTTT. Together with reference TRBV13 and TRBJ1-1, the CDR3 gives the full variable domain: AAGVIQSPRHLIKEKRETATLKCYPIPRHDTVYWYQQGPGQDPQFLISFYEKMQSDKGSIPDRFSAQQFSDYHSELNMSSLELGDSALYFCASSPAGTSTPNTEAFFGQGTRLTVV.

A single count supports this clone. The chain employs TRBV19 and TRBJ2-1; possibly TRBD2 for D (5 bases). Trimming pared 6 bases from V and 0 bases from J, leaving 12 bases between. The CDR3 is made up of 15 amino acids. Looked up from germline, CDR1 is LNHDA and CDR2 is SQIVND (reference sequence). CDR3 amino acids: CASSPMGSSYNEQFF. The DNA of the CDR3 is TGTGCCAGTAGCCCCATGGGGAGCTCCTACAATGAGCAGTTCTTC. Combining the CDR3 with reference TRBV19 and TRBJ2-1 gives the whole variable domain DGGITQSPKYLFRKEGQNVTLSCEQNLNHDAMYWYRQDPGQGLRLIYYSQIVNDFQKGDIAEGYSVSREKKESFPLTVTSAQKNPTAFYLCASSPMGSSYNEQFFGPGTRLTVL.

V is TRBV5-1 and J is TRBJ1-1; unclear D gene. Trimming shortened V by 0 bases and J by 5 bases, and 11 bases separated the two germline ends. The CDR3 is 14 amino acids. The germline V gene has CDR1 SGHRS and CDR2 YFSETQ. The CDR3 loop is CASSLGLGWTEAFF. The CDR3 DNA reads TGCGCCAGCAGCTTGGGTCTAGGGTGGACTGAAGCTTTCTTT.